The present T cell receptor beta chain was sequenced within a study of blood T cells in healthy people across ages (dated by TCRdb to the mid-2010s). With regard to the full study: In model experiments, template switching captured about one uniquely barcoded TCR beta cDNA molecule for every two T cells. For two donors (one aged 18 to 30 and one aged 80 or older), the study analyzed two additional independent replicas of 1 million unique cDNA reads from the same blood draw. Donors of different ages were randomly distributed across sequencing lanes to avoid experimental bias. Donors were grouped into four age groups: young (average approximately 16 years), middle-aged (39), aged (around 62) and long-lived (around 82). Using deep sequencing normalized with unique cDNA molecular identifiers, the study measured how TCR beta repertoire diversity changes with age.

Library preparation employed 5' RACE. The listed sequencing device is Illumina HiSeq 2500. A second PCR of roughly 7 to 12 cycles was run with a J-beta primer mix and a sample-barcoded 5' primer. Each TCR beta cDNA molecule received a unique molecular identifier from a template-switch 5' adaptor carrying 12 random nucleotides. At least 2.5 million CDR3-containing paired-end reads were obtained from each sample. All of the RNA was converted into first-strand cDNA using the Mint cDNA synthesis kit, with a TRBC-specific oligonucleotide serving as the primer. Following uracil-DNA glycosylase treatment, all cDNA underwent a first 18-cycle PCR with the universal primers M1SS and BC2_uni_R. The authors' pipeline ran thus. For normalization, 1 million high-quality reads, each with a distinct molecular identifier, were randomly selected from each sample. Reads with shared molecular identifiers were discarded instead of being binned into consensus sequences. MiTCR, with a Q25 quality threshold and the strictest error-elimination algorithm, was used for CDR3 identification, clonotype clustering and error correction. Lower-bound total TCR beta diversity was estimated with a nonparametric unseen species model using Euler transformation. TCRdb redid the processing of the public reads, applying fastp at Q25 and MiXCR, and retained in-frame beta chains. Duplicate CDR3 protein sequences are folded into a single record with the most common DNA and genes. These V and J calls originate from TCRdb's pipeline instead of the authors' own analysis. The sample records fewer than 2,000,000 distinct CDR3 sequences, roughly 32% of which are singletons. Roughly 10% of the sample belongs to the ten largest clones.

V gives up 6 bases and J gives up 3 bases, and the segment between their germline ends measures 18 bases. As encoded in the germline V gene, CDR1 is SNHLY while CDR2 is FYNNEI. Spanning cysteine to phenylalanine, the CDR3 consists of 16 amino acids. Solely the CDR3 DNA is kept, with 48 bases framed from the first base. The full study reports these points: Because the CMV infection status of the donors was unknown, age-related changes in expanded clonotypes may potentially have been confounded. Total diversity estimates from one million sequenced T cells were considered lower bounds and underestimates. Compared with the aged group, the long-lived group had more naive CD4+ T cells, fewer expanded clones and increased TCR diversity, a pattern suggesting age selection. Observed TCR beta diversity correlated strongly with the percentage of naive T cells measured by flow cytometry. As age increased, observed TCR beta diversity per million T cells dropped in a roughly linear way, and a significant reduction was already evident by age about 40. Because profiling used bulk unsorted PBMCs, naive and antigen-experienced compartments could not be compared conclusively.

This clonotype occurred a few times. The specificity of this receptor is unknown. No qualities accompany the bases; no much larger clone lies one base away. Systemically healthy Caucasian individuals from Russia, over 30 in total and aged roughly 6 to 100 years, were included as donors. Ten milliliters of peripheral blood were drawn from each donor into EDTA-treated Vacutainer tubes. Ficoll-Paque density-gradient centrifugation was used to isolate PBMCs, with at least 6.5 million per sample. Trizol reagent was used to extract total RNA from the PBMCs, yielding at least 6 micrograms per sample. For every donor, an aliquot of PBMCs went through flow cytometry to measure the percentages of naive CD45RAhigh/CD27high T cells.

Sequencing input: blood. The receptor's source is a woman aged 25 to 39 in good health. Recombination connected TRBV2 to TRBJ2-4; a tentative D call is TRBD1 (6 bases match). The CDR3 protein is CASSPRGGTGKNIQYF. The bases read TGTGCCAGCAGCCCCCGAGGGGGAACAGGCAAAAACATTCAGTACTTC.